This T cell receptor beta chain was recorded in a study of T cell repertoires in cytomegalovirus infection. Study overall: An indication of both CMV infection and matching HLA type came from public TCR beta signatures. Study-level points and caveats: The ex vivo response was dominated by HLA-C-restricted CMV-specific TCR beta clonotypes.

The CDR3 spans 14 residues. V lost 5 bases and J 4 bases, leaving 16 bases between the germline ends. Germline CDR1 is SGHKS and CDR2 is YYEKEE (reference sequence). Worth noting for this clonotype: The antigen remains undetermined.

TCRdb independently ran MiXCR on the reads; one entry per CDR3 protein. The table has hundreds of thousands of distinct CDR3 sequences, roughly 18% seen once. The receptor comes from a human donor in good health (CMV status not recorded). Some clones in this sample may be carry-over from other donors' samples. The sequenced sample was PBMCs. The rearrangement joins TRBV5-5 to TRBJ2-7; a weak D match, TRBD1 (6 bases). CDR3 in DNA: TGTGCCAGCAGACCCGGACAGAGACTTTACGAGCAGTACTTC. It codes for CASRPGQRLYEQYF.